This entry lists 14 T cell receptor beta chains sequenced from one sample in a study of cytomegalovirus exposure and HLA in healthy donors. A multiplex PCR was run with 60 Vbeta primers and 13 Jbeta primers. Produced via immunoSEQ multiplex PCR; TCRdb's table is partial and in-frame only. The sample carries around 80,000 clones, around 79% recorded once. The specimen sequenced was PBMCs. Receptor source: a man between 18 and 35 years old in good health and CMV-seropositive.

This chain's CDR3 is CASSQEWAGGKNEQFF. CDR3 DNA: TGCGCCAGCAGCCAAGAATGGGCGGGAGGTAAGAATGAGCAGTTCTTC. V is TRBV4-1 and J is TRBJ2-1; 8 positions agree with TRBD2. CDR1 is MGHRA and CDR2 is YSYEKL in the germline V gene. The CDR3 covers 16 residues. V shed 0 bases, J shed 7 bases, and the junction held 8 bases outside the gene matches.

V and J are TRBV5-1 and TRBJ2-7, with D possibly matching TRBD1 (6 bases). Between the trimmed V and J ends, which lost 3 bases and 5 bases, there was a span of 15 bases. The CDR3 sequence is 14 residues long. Germline CDR1 reads SGHRS; CDR2 reads YFSETQ. CDR3 DNA sequence: TGCGCCAGCAGCTCCTACAGGGTCGGGAACGAGCAGTACTTC. Protein: CASSSYRVGNEQYF.

This clone has more than one count but fewer than ten. V usage is TRBV28 and J usage is TRBJ1-1; D might be TRBD1 (6 bases). From germline, CDR1 is MDHEN and CDR2 SYDVKM. Trimming pared 2 bases from V and 4 bases from J, leaving 20 bases between. The CDR3 totals 17 residues. The CDR3 nucleotides are TGTGCCAGCAGTTTAAGGCCGGGCCAGGGGAAGACCACTGAAGCTTTCTTT. This encodes CASSLRPGQGKTTEAFF. The complete variable domain, with remaining parts taken from reference TRBV28 and TRBJ1-1, reads DVKVTQSSRYLVKRTGEKVFLECVQDMDHENMFWYRQDPGLGLRLIYFSYDVKMKEKGDIPEGYSVSREKKERFSLILESASTNQTSMYLCASSLRPGQGKTTEAFFGQGTRLTVV.

The chain couples TRBV14 to TRBJ2-5; D remains unclear. Trimming removed 2 bases at V and 7 bases at J, with 14 bases between. CDR3 length: 14 amino acids. From germline, CDR1 is SGHDN and CDR2 FVKESK. The CDR3 sequence is CASSQQTVLGTQYF. The CDR3 DNA reads TGTGCCAGCAGCCAACAAACAGTACTGGGGACCCAGTACTTC.

CDR3 DNA sequence: TGTGCCAGCAGCTCCTTAAGCGGGAGTCGCTACAATGAGCAGTTCTTC. Translating gives CASSSLSGSRYNEQFF. V gene TRBV7-6 combines with J gene TRBJ2-1; 8 bases are a match to TRBD2. Per germline, CDR1 SGHVS and CDR2 FNYEAQ. Unmatched junction bases numbered 8, after V lost 4 bases and J lost 3 bases. This CDR3 spans 16 amino acids.

V is TRBV25-1 and J is TRBJ1-1; D unresolved. The CDR3 sequence is 13 residues long. Germline CDR1 MGHDK, CDR2 SYGVNS. V shed 7 bases and J shed 6 bases, with 15 bases lying between them. The DNA for the CDR3 is TGTGCCAGCACCTCCGCGGGGAGGGCTGAAGCTTTCTTT. Translated, it gives CASTSAGRAEAFF.

The chain is built from TRBV7-9 and TRBJ1-2; TRBD1 might be the D (5 bases). The CDR3 consists of 16 residues. Germline CDR1 SEHNR, CDR2 FQNEAQ (reference sequence). Trimming shortened V by 5 bases and J by 4 bases, and 20 bases separated the two germline ends. CDR3 DNA: TGTGCCAGCAGCGGGGTTTCCGGGGCGCGGGGCTATGGCTACACCTTC. Protein: CASSGVSGARGYGYTF.

The chain combines TRBV10-1 with TRBJ1-2; D is unresolved. Germline CDR1 is WNHNN and CDR2 is SYGVQD (reference sequence). CDR3 size: 13 residues. V shed 2 bases and J shed 4 bases, with 8 bases lying between them. CDR3 DNA sequence: TGCGCCAGCAGTGAGAAGAGTCTCTATGGCTACACCTTC. This translates into CASSEKSLYGYTF.

The chain uses TRBV4-1 and TRBJ2-7; TRBD2 matches 14 bases. CDR1 is MGHRA and CDR2 is YSYEKL in the germline V gene. CDR3 length equals 15 residues. Trimming took 5 bases from V and 5 from J; bases not matched to a gene: 5. CDR3 nucleotides: TGCGCCAGCAGCGAGGGGGGACTAGCGGGAGACGAGCAGTACTTC. This sequence encodes CASSEGGLAGDEQYF.

The CDR3, as DNA: TGTGCCAGCAGTCCAGGACAGGGCTATCAGCCCCAGCATTTT. Translated: CASSPGQGYQPQHF. The V and J genes are TRBV27 and TRBJ1-5; TRBD1 aligns across 8 bases. The CDR3 loop spans 14 amino acids. Trimming cost V 5 bases and J 5 bases; bases outside gene matches: 5. CDR1 is MNHEY and CDR2 is SMNVEV in the germline V gene (reference sequence).

The chain recombines TRBV29-1 with TRBJ2-7; no clear D. Germline V gene data show CDR1 as SQVTM and CDR2 as ANQGSEA. The CDR3 is 12 residues long. The V end lost 0 bases, the J end lost 12 bases, and 15 bases lay between the germline ends. CDR3 in amino acids: CSVEDRKQARYF. CDR3 sequence (DNA): TGCAGCGTTGAAGATCGGAAGCAGGCGCGGTACTTC.

This clone appeared a single time. As DNA, the CDR3 is TGTGCCAGCAGTGACCCCGGGAGGGGGGCCTACGAGCAGTACTTC. It yields the protein CASSDPGRGAYEQYF. The chain uses TRBV25-1 and TRBJ2-7; 8 nucleotides line up with TRBD2. Germline loops: CDR1 MGHDK, CDR2 SYGVNS. The CDR3 contains 15 residues. After removal of 3 bases from V and 2 bases from J, the junction contained 6 bases not matched to a gene.

This clone has a handful of counts. The chain couples TRBV4-1 to TRBJ2-7, with TRBD2 matching over 7 bases. In germline, CDR1 is MGHRA, CDR2 YSYEKL. Trimming removed 1 base from V and 0 bases from J; junction bases left unmatched: 12. The CDR3 consists of 18 residues. CDR3 amino acids: CASSQGMLRRENSYEQYF. The CDR3, as DNA: TGCGCCAGCAGCCAAGGGATGTTACGGCGGGAGAACTCCTACGAGCAGTACTTC.

This chain links TRBV27 with TRBJ2-7; TRBD1 matches at 9 bases. Germline CDR1 and CDR2: MNHEY and SMNVEV (reference sequence). The J segment lost 5 bases and the V segment lost 5 bases, leaving 4 bases of the junction unmatched. The CDR3 runs 13 residues. CDR3: CASSIQGAHEQYF. CDR3 coding DNA: TGTGCCAGCAGTATACAGGGGGCCCACGAGCAGTACTTC.